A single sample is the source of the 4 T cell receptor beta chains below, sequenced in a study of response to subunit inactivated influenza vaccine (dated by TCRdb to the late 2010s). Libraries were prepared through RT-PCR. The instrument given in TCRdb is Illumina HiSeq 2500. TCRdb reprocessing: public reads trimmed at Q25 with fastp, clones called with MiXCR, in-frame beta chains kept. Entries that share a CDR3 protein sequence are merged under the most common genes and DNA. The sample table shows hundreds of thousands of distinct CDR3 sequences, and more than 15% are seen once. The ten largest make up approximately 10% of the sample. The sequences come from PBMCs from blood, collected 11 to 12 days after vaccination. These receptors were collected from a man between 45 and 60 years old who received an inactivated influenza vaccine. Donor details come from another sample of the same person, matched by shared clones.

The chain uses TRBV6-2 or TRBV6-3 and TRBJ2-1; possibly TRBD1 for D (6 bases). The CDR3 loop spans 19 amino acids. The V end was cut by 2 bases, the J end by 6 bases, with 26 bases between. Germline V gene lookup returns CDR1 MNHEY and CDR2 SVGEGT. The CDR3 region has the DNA TGTGCCAGCAGTTACCTTCGGACAGCGCTCGTCTTAAGAGGCAATGAGCAGTTCTTC. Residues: CASSYLRTALVLRGNEQFF.

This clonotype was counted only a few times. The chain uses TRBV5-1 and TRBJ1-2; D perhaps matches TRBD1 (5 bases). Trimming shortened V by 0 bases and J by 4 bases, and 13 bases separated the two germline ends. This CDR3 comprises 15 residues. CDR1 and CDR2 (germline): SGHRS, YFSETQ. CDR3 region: CASSLGDRPLYGYTF. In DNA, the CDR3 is TGCGCCAGCAGCTTGGGGGACCGACCTCTCTATGGCTACACCTTC.

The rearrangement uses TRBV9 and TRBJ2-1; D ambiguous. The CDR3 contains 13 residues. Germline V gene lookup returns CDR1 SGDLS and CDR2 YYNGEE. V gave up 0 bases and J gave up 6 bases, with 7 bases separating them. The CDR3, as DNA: TGTGCCAGCAGCGTAGGGGCAGCCAATGAGCAGTTCTTC. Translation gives CASSVGAANEQFF.

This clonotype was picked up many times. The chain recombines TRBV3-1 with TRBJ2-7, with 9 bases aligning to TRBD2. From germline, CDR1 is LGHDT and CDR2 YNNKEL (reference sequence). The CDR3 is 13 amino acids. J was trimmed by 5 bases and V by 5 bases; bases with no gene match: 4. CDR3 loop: CASSIGTSHEQYF. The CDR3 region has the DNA TGTGCCAGCAGCATCGGGACTAGCCACGAGCAGTACTTC.